The rows below give T cell receptor beta chains drawn from one sample of a study of blood T cell repertoires in COVID-19. The protocol was immunoSEQ multiplex PCR, while the TCRdb copy is restricted to in-frame clones and leaves out a portion. This sample has 130,000 to 150,000 clones, with more than 80% found just once. Material for sequencing was peripheral blood. The source of these receptors is a human donor in a cohort sampled during active COVID-19. Each CDR3 is given with its conserved first and last residue. The order of the fields is J gene, V gene, D gene, CDR3 protein. A D gene is named only where the DNA matches it firmly.

>TRBJ2-1|TRBV5-4|TRBD1
CASSTRDRGRNEQFF
>TRBJ2-5|TRBV4-3|TRBD2
CASSQGTSLETQYF
>TRBJ2-1|TRBV4-2|TRBD2
CASSQEGPGTSGGETYNEQFF
>TRBJ1-4|TRBV4-3|NA
CASSQNPTGSRGEKLFF
>TRBJ2-2|TRBV11-2|NA
CASSPVTSLNTGELFF
>TRBJ2-1|TRBV20-1|TRBD1
CSARGTGEQFF
>TRBJ1-4|TRBV28|NA
CASSVPGEANEKLFF
>TRBJ2-7|TRBV19|TRBD1
CASGTGAYEQYF
>TRBJ2-5|TRBV24-1|TRBD2
CATSAPGTSGQETQYF
>TRBJ1-2|TRBV11-2|NA
CASSYQGLYGYTF
>TRBJ1-1|TRBV6-2/TRBV6-3|NA
CASTPLGGATEAFF
>TRBJ1-1|TRBV5-4|TRBD1
CASSRATGGLLQEAFF
>TRBJ1-2|TRBV5-6|TRBD1
CASSETGAPNYGYTF
>TRBJ2-3|TRBV5-8|NA
CASSLGGGPDTQYF
>TRBJ2-5|TRBV18|TRBD2
CASSRTSDGETQYF
>TRBJ2-3|TRBV4-2|NA
CASSQDHGSADTQYF